This TCR beta chain was profiled in a study of T cell repertoires in cytomegalovirus infection. Overall study: In public TCR beta signatures, there were indications of both CMV infection and matching HLA type.

The table lists this clonotype with a few counts. The antigen is unknown. The study's findings and limits: Across the ex vivo response, the dominant clonotypes were HLA-C-restricted CMV-specific TCR beta clonotypes. Using cumulative public TCR beta family frequency, the authors identified those who carried CMV together with the relevant HLA.

In TCRdb, the reads were re-called with MiXCR into one record per CDR3 protein. The sample includes 180,000 or so distinct CDR3 sequences, 15% to 20% of them seen just once. The CDR3 has 12 amino acids. Trimming stripped 3 bases from V and 8 bases from J, with 7 bases between. CDR1 and CDR2 (germline): MDHEN, SYDVKM. The material sequenced was CD8+ T cells from PBMCs. The source of this sequence is a human donor in good health (CMV status not recorded). Some clones in this sample may be carry-over from other donors' samples. The V and J genes are TRBV28 and TRBJ1-4; D is ambiguous. The chain's CDR3 is CASSLMTEKLFF. The CDR3 bases are TGTGCCAGCAGTTTGATGACGGAAAAACTGTTTTTT.